This section outlines one TCR beta chain sequence together with its context. As yet, its antigen is unknown. Germline V CDR1 and CDR2: KGHSH, LQKENI. The length of the CDR3 is 15 residues. Germline trimming cut 3 bases from V and 5 bases from J; bases unmatched to any gene: 7. Method: immunoSEQ multiplex PCR; TCRdb's copy keeps in-frame clones and lacks some. The data hold 53,000 or so clones, with around 73% observed a single time. These data come from a study of OX40 agonist ivuxolimab in advanced cancers. Across the study: Cohort: roughly 79% men, mean age 60, aged roughly 23 to 90.

Notes on the study in general: Part of the nonresponder group also had normalized T-cell clonal expansion that was low.

The TCR sequence derives from an adult with an advanced solid tumor such as melanoma, head and neck, liver or kidney cancer. This specimen was CD4+ or CD8+ T cells sorted from blood, taken in a trial of the OX40 agonist ivuxolimab. This chain connects TRBV18 to TRBJ2-5, with TRBD1 matching 9 bases. DNA of the CDR3: TGTGCCAGCTCACCTACCGTGACAGGGGGTGAGACCCAGTACTTC. This sequence encodes CASSPTVTGGETQYF.